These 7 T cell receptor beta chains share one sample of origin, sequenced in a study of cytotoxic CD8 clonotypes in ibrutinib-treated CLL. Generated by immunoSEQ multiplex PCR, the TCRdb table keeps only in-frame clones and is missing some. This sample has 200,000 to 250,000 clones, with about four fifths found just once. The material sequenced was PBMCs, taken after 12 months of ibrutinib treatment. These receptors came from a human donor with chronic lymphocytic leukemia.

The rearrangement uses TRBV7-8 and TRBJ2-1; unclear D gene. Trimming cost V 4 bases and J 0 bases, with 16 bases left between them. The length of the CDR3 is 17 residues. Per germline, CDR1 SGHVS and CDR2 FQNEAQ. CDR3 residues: CASSSPSGKSSYNEQFF. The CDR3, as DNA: TGTGCCAGCAGCTCCCCGTCCGGAAAGAGCTCCTACAATGAGCAGTTCTTC.

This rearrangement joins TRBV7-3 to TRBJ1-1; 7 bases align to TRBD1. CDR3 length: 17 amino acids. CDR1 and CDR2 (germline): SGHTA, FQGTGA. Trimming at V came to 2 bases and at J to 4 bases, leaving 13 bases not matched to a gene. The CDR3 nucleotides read TGTGCCAGCAGCTTAGGGTTGGCAGGGGGTATGGGCACTGAAGCTTTCTTT. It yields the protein CASSLGLAGGMGTEAFF.

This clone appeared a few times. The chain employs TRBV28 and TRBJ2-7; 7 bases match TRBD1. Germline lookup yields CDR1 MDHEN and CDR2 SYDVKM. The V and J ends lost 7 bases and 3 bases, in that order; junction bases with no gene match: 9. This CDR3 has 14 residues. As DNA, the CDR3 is TGTGCCAGCACCAAGACAGGGAGAGACTACGAGCAGTACTTC. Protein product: CASTKTGRDYEQYF.

The CDR3, as DNA: TGTGCCAGCAGTGAAACGGCGGTCACAGATACGCAGTATTTT. Translation gives CASSETAVTDTQYF. The gene calls are TRBV2 and TRBJ2-3; D uncertain. V gave up 2 bases and J gave up 2 bases, with 8 bases separating them. This CDR3 is 14 amino acids long. CDR1 is SNHLY and CDR2 is FYNNEI in the germline V gene.

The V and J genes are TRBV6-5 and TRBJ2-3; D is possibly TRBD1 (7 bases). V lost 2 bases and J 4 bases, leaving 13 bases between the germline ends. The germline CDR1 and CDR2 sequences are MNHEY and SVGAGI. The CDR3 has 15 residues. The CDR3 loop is CASSYQGGHADTQYF. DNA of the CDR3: TGTGCCAGCAGTTACCAGGGGGGCCATGCAGATACGCAGTATTTT.

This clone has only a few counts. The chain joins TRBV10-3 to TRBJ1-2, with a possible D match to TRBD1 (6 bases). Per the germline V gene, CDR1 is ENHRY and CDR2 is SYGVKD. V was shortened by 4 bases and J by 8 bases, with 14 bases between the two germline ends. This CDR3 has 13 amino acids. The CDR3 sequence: CAISGGQGKGYTF. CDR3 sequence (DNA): TGTGCCATCAGTGGCGGCCAGGGGAAGGGCTACACCTTC.

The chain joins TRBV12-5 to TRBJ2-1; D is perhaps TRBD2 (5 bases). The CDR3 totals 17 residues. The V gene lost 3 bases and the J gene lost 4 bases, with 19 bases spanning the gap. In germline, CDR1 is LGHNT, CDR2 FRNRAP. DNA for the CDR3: TGTGCTAGTGGTTTATCCCCCCGGGGAAGATCGTACAATGAGCAGTTCTTC. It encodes CASGLSPRGRSYNEQFF.